This T cell receptor (beta chain) derives from a study of T cell changes during pregnancy in multiple sclerosis. CDR1 and CDR2 from the germline V gene are SGHTA and FQGTGA. The CDR3 runs 14 residues. Trimming took 7 bases from V and 6 from J, leaving 15 bases between them. Clones were sequenced by immunoSEQ multiplex PCR, and TCRdb holds only the in-frame ones, with some missing. The sample has roughly 48,000 clones, 95% seen once; the top ten hold 5.5% to 7%. The material was CD8+ T cells from peripheral blood mononuclear cells, obtained in the first trimester of pregnancy. The chain links TRBV7-3 to TRBJ2-2, with a weak D call TRBD2 (7 bases). The TCR sequence derives from a female donor with multiple sclerosis, enrolled in a pregnancy study. CDR3 sequence reads: CASTEGGQAGELFF. The CDR3 DNA reads as TGTGCCAGCACGGAGGGGGGGCAGGCCGGGGAGCTGTTTTTT.